The present entry profiles one T cell receptor (beta chain) with its context. Antigen specificity is unknown. This entry belongs to a study of blood T cells in healthy people across ages. Findings of the study overall: Age brought a roughly linear fall in TCR beta diversity measured per million T cells.

Donation came from healthy Caucasian individuals in Russia who were aged roughly 6 to 95. Sample-barcoded 5' priming and a J-beta primer mix drove a second PCR of 7 to 11 cycles. Sequencing recovered at least 3 million CDR3-containing paired-end reads from each sample. TCRdb processed the 5' RACE reads anew with MiXCR; each CDR3 protein has one entry. The sample lists about 1.8 million distinct CDR3 sequences, roughly 49% occurring once. CDR3 size: 17 residues. Germline V gene lookup returns CDR1 LNHDA and CDR2 SQIVND (reference sequence). This sequence joins TRBV19 and TRBJ2-4; maybe TRBD1 (5 bases). Matching the DNA end better, TRBJ2-5 makes the J call doubtful. Sequencing was carried out using blood. The source of this sequence is a woman aged 40 to 49 in good health. The CDR3 region is CASSIDGITGFQETQYF. In DNA form, the CDR3 reads TGTGCCAGTAGTATAGATGGGATCACAGGATTTCAAGAGACCCAGTACTTC.